The present T cell receptor beta chain was sequenced within a study of CD8 T cells in Susac syndrome. Study-wide findings and caveats: By the study's own acknowledgment, its TCR sequencing and HLA analysis included relatively few individuals.

With regard to this clonotype: The antigen remains undetermined.

It was with random hexamers that 0.5 to 1 ug RNA was reverse transcribed. The amplification used immunoSEQ multiplex PCR on TCR beta CDR3; it spanned 54 Vbeta and 13 Jbeta. TCRdb fed the immunoSEQ multiplex PCR reads into MiXCR, producing one record per CDR3 protein. The table has about 160,000 distinct CDR3 sequences, around 95% seen once; the top ten hold 0.13%. With 8 bases removed from V and 2 bases from J, the gap between germline ends came to 16 bases. Germline CDR1 reads SNHLY; CDR2 reads FYNNEI. CDR3 size: 16 residues. TCR beta sequencing was performed on blood CD8+ and CD4+ T cells. The chain couples TRBV2 to TRBJ2-6; weak D call: TRBD1 (5 bases). Sequencing was done on a sample of CD4+ T cells from PBMCs. The clonotype comes from a human donor in good health. The CDR3 DNA reads as TGTGCCAGCCGCACAGAAGGGGTCCCTGGGGCCAACGTCCTGACTTTC. This gives the protein CASRTEGVPGANVLTF.